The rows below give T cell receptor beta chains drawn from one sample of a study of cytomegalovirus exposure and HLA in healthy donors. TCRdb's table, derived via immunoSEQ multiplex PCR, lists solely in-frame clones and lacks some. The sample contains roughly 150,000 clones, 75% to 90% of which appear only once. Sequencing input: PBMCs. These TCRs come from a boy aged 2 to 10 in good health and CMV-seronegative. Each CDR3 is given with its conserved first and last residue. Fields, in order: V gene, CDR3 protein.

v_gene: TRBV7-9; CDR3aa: CASRSRGTEAFF
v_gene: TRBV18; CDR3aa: CASSSDQGSYEQYF
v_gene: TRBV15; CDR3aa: CATTGTGLYNEQFF
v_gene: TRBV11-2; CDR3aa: CASSSFDRDNMNTEAFF
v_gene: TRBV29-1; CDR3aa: CSVERDRGGSTDTQYF
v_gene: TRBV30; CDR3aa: CAWSVTPRGQGYNEQFF
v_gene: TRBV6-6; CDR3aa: CASRPGSQGGYTF
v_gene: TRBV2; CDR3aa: CASSGTGYYEQYF
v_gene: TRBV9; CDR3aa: CAGSGRDRGTEAFF
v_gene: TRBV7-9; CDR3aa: CASSPSGEQFF
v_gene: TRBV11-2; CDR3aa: CASSFNRDSYDYTF
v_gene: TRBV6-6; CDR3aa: CASSYSRSANYGYTF
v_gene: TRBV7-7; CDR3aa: CASSLASGTDEQYF
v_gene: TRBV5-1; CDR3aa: CASSFSGGANEQFF
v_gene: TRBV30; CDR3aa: CAWRSERGYTF
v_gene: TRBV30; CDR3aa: CAQDRDYEQYF
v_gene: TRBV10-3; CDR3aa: CAISESVNTEAFF
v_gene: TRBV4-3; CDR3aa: CASSQAGGAPYGYTF
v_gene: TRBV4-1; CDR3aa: CASSQVRTTGNTIYF
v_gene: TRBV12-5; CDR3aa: CASGLLFMGQGSFGTEAFF
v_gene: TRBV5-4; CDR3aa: CASSSWSNRQGPYEQYF